This passage covers 7 T cell receptor beta chains from one sample sequenced in a study of blood T cells in healthy people across ages. A second PCR, run for 7 to 11 cycles, used a sample-barcoded 5' primer plus a J-beta primer mix. TCRdb independently ran MiXCR on the 5' RACE reads; one entry per CDR3 protein. The data hold hundreds of thousands of distinct CDR3 sequences, with around 48% observed a single time. Sequencing was carried out using blood. The receptor source for this set is an older woman in good health.

The chain employs TRBV20-1 and TRBJ2-1; D call uncertain. The germline V and J ends were trimmed by 6 bases and 5 bases, with 5 bases remaining between them. Germline loops: CDR1 DFQATT, CDR2 SNEGSKA (reference sequence). This CDR3 spans 10 amino acids. The CDR3 reads CSALHNEQFF. In nucleotides, the CDR3 is TGCAGTGCCCTTCACAATGAGCAGTTCTTC.

This clonotype showed up many times. V and J are TRBV27 and TRBJ2-7, with a tentative D call TRBD1 (5 bases). The CDR3 contains 14 residues. V was pared by 5 bases and J by 7 bases, with 18 bases between. Germline assignment: CDR1 MNHEY and CDR2 SMNVEV (reference sequence). The CDR3 sequence is CASSTTPQGWEQYF. The CDR3 bases are TGTGCCAGCAGTACCACCCCGCAGGGCTGGGAGCAGTACTTC.

The chain uses TRBV7-9 and TRBJ2-7; tentative D call: TRBD1 (5 bases). Trimming left V 6 bases short and J 3 bases short, with 12 bases between. Germline V gene lookup returns CDR1 SEHNR and CDR2 FQNEAQ (reference sequence). The CDR3 is 13 residues long. The CDR3 sequence: CASRPREIYEQYF. DNA of the CDR3: TGTGCCAGCAGACCCAGGGAAATCTACGAGCAGTACTTC.

The genes are TRBV7-9 and TRBJ2-4, with 7 bases matching TRBD2. The J call is uncertain, as TRBJ2-7 better fits the DNA end. Germline CDR1 SEHNR, CDR2 FQNEAQ (reference sequence). The CDR3 length is 16 residues. The CDR3 sequence: CASSFEYGGSPYEQYF. CDR3 nucleotide sequence: TGTGCCAGCAGCTTTGAGTACGGCGGGAGCCCCTACGAGCAGTACTTC.

The chain is built from TRBV7-2 and TRBJ2-7; 7 nucleotides agree with TRBD1. This CDR3 has 14 residues. Germline lookup yields CDR1 SGHTA and CDR2 FQGNSA. V lost 6 bases to trimming and J lost 2 bases; unmatched junction nucleotides: 7. CDR3 nucleotides: TGTGCCAGCAGGATGAGACAGGGCCCCTACGAGCAGTACTTC. This codes for CASRMRQGPYEQYF.

This clonotype was observed a few times. V usage is TRBV2 and J usage is TRBJ2-7, with D possibly being TRBD1 (6 bases). Trimming removed 6 bases at V and 4 bases at J, with 10 bases between. From germline, CDR1 is SNHLY and CDR2 FYNNEI. The CDR3 covers 12 residues. In nucleotides, the CDR3 is TGTGCCAGCAGCAAAGGGGGTTACGAGCAGTACTTC. Its protein is CASSKGGYEQYF.

This clonotype was counted a few times. The chain combines TRBV5-1 with TRBJ1-4; D not resolved. This CDR3 comprises 13 residues. Germline values: CDR1 SGHRS, CDR2 YFSETQ. Between the trimmed V and J ends, which lost 1 base and 5 bases, there was a span of 6 bases. Here the CDR3 reads CASSLNVNEKLFF. CDR3 DNA: TGCGCCAGCAGCTTGAACGTGAATGAAAAACTGTTTTTT.